The next 20 T cell receptor beta chains were all read from a single sample in a study of T cell responses to AZD1222 COVID-19 vaccine. Some clones are missing from TCRdb's copy, which holds only in-frame ones; the method was immunoSEQ multiplex PCR. The table shows 160,000 or so clones, with 92% occurring only once. This material consisted of peripheral blood, taken on day 0 of MenACWY control vaccination. These receptors were obtained from an adult in good health.

This clone appeared once. The sample carries other DNA sequences with the same CDR3. The rearrangement links TRBV2 to TRBJ2-2, with a tentative D call TRBD2 (5 bases). V lost 2 bases and J lost 3, with 10 bases in between. The CDR3 contains 15 residues. In germline, CDR1 is SNHLY, CDR2 FYNNEI. CDR3 region: CASSERGPDTGELFF. The CDR3 DNA follows: TGTGCCAGCAGTGAACGAGGGCCGGACACCGGGGAGCTGTTTTTT.

This clone was recorded once. The sample contains more than one DNA sequence encoding this CDR3. J is TRBJ2-5 and V is TRBV9; D is perhaps TRBD2 (6 bases). Trimming left V 0 bases short and J 3 bases short, with 6 bases between. The CDR3 runs 13 residues. The germline V gene has CDR1 SGDLS and CDR2 YYNGEE. The CDR3: CASSVGGEETQYF. The CDR3 DNA reads as TGTGCCAGCAGCGTAGGGGGGGAAGAGACCCAGTACTTC.

The gene calls are TRBV3-1 (or the pseudogene TRBV3-2) and TRBJ2-1; 13 positions agree with TRBD2. Unmatched junction bases numbered 7, after V lost 3 bases and J lost 8 bases. Germline CDR1 and CDR2: LGHDT and YNNKEL (reference sequence). This CDR3 is 16 amino acids long. CDR3 DNA: TGTGCCAGCAGCCATGCACTAGCGGGAGGGCCGGATGAGCAGTTCTTC. It is translated as CASSHALAGGPDEQFF.

This chain connects TRBV11-2 to TRBJ1-1; 10 bases fit TRBD1. V was clipped by 5 bases and J by 5 bases; unmatched bases: 8. Per germline, CDR1 SGHAT and CDR2 FQNNGV. The CDR3 has 15 residues. This CDR3 is CASSQDRGGWTEAFF. As DNA, the CDR3 is TGTGCCAGCAGCCAGGACAGGGGGGGGTGGACTGAAGCTTTCTTT.

This chain links TRBV28 with TRBJ1-6, with 8 bases identical to TRBD1. In germline, CDR1 is MDHEN, CDR2 SYDVKM. J was trimmed by 7 bases and V by 3 bases; bases with no gene match: 14. This CDR3 has 18 residues. Here the CDR3 DNA reads TGTGCCAGCAGTTTGGGGGCAGGGGGCGGAATTTCGAATTCACCCCTCCACTTT. Its translation: CASSLGAGGGISNSPLHF.

This rearrangement joins TRBV5-1 to TRBJ2-1; possibly TRBD1 for D (6 bases). CDR1 and CDR2 (germline): SGHRS, YFSETQ. The CDR3 is made up of 15 amino acids. Trimming stripped 4 bases from V and 3 bases from J, with 14 bases between. This chain's CDR3 is CASSPQGTLYNEQFF. CDR3 nucleotides: TGCGCCAGCAGCCCCCAGGGGACCCTCTACAATGAGCAGTTCTTC.

V usage is TRBV21-1 and J usage is TRBJ2-7; the tabulated D call, TRBD1, remains unverified against the DNA. TRBV21-1 has pseudogene status. The CDR3 totals 15 residues. The CDR3 is CASSKVSQSSYEQYF. CDR3 DNA: TGTGCCAGCAGCAAAGTATCACAATCTTCCTACGAGCAGTACTTC.

The rearrangement joins TRBV2 to TRBJ1-2; 8 nucleotides line up with TRBD1. The length of the CDR3 is 15 residues. V gave up 2 bases and J gave up 1 base; unmatched junction bases: 3. Germline CDR1 reads SNHLY; CDR2 reads FYNNEI. The CDR3 DNA reads as TGTGCCAGCAGTGAATGGGACAGGAGTAACTATGGCTACACCTTC. Protein sequence: CASSEWDRSNYGYTF.

The rearrangement uses TRBV21-1 and TRBJ2-7. TRBV21-1 counts as a pseudogene. The CDR3 has 13 residues. Written as DNA, the CDR3 is TGTGCCCCCTGGGGTGGGGTCTCCTACGAGCAGTACTTC. Protein sequence: CAPWGGVSYEQYF.

This clone has a single count. The CDR3 DNA reads as TGTGCCAGCCAGCGGGAGGTAAATACGCAGTATTTT. This gives the protein CASQREVNTQYF. The genes are TRBV2 and TRBJ2-3; 9 bases are a match to TRBD2. CDR1 is SNHLY and CDR2 is FYNNEI in the germline V gene. The CDR3 contains 12 residues. J was trimmed by 7 bases and V by 8 bases; bases with no gene match: 4.

The chain has TRBV3-1 (or the pseudogene TRBV3-2) and TRBJ1-2; D may be TRBD1 (5 bases). The length of the CDR3 is 15 residues. Looked up from germline, CDR1 is LGHDT and CDR2 is YNNKEL (reference sequence). Between the trimmed V and J ends, which lost 1 base and 3 bases, there was a span of 12 bases. The CDR3 nucleotides are TGTGCCAGCAGCCAAGCTATAGGGGTGGACTATGGCTACACCTTC. This codes for CASSQAIGVDYGYTF.

In its sample, this clone was seen a few times. The gene calls are TRBV7-2 and TRBJ1-1; unclear D gene. The CDR3 sequence is 13 residues long. CDR1 SGHTA and CDR2 FQGNSA come from the germline V gene. Trimming took 5 bases from V and 11 from J, leaving 18 bases between them. Here the CDR3 reads CASSQTLEGGAFF. In nucleotides, the CDR3 is TGTGCCAGCAGCCAAACGCTCGAGGGAGGCGCTTTCTTT. Variable domain in full (rest from reference TRBV7-2 and TRBJ1-1): GAGVSQSPSNKVTEKGKDVELRCDPISGHTALYWYRQSLGQGLEFLIYFQGNSAPDKSGLPSDRFSAERTGGSVSTLTIQRTQQEDSAVYLCASSQTLEGGAFFGQGTRLTVV.

The rearrangement links TRBV5-1 to TRBJ1-3, with a tentative D call TRBD1 (6 bases). Germline CDR1 is SGHRS and CDR2 is YFSETQ. V lost 0 bases, J lost 1 base, and 11 bases lay in between. This CDR3 is built from 16 residues. CDR3: CASSLDEGGSGNTIYF. For the CDR3, the DNA is TGCGCCAGCAGCTTGGATGAAGGGGGGTCTGGAAACACCATATATTTT.

The rearrangement joins TRBV24-1 to TRBJ1-2; D not certain. The CDR3 has 12 residues. The germline V gene encodes CDR1 KGHDR and CDR2 SFDVKD. The V end was cut by 1 base, the J end by 8 bases, with 7 bases between. The CDR3 is CATSDLPGGYTF. CDR3 in DNA: TGTGCCACCAGTGATTTACCCGGGGGCTACACCTTC.

The chain combines TRBV7-8 with TRBJ1-6; TRBD1 agrees at 8 bases. The V gene's germline CDR1 is SGHVS and CDR2 FQNEAQ. The CDR3 is made up of 15 amino acids. V was pared by 5 bases and J by 10 bases, with 10 bases of the junction left unmatched. In DNA form, the CDR3 reads TGTGCCAGCAGCCGCCCCCCAACAGGGGGATCACCCCTCCACTTT. This translates into CASSRPPTGGSPLHF.

This clone was seen a single time. The V call is TRBV6-5, the J call TRBJ1-3, with D unresolved. The CDR3 is 13 amino acids. Trimming removed 6 bases from V and 3 bases from J, with 9 bases in between. Per the germline V gene, CDR1 is MNHEY and CDR2 is SVGAGI. CDR3 in amino acids: CASRAGDGNTIYF. CDR3 in DNA: TGTGCCAGCAGGGCGGGAGATGGAAACACCATATATTTT.

The rearrangement uses TRBV2 and TRBJ2-1; TRBD2 matches at 8 bases. V lost 7 bases to trimming and J lost 10 bases; unmatched junction nucleotides: 18. This CDR3 is 16 amino acids long. Germline CDR1 SNHLY, CDR2 FYNNEI. CDR3 in amino acids: CASTNPVSGNPLEQFF. In DNA, the CDR3 is TGTGCCAGCACTAATCCGGTTAGCGGGAACCCCTTAGAGCAGTTCTTC. Based on the CDR3 plus reference TRBV2 and TRBJ2-1, the full variable domain is EPEVTQTPSHQVTQMGQEVILRCVPISNHLYFYWYRQILGQKVEFLVSFYNNEISEKSEIFDDQFSVERPDGSNFTLKIRSTKLEDSAMYFCASTNPVSGNPLEQFFGPGTRLTVL.

The chain links TRBV12-5 to TRBJ2-5; maybe TRBD1 (6 bases). The V gene lost 7 bases and the J gene lost 3 bases, with 18 bases spanning the gap. The CDR3 has 15 residues. Germline V CDR1 and CDR2: LGHNT, FRNRAP. CDR3 amino acids: CASASPRQGKETQYF. DNA of the CDR3: TGTGCTAGTGCCTCCCCCCGGCAGGGGAAAGAGACCCAGTACTTC.

The chain carries TRBV30 and TRBJ2-5, with D perhaps matching TRBD2 (6 bases). There are 16 residues in the CDR3. Trimming removed 3 bases from V and 5 bases from J, with 22 bases in between. Germline V lookup: CDR1 GTSNPN, CDR2 SVGIG (reference sequence). The CDR3 is CAWRGRLGRPKETQYF. Written as DNA, the CDR3 is TGTGCCTGGAGGGGAAGACTAGGGAGGCCGAAGGAGACCCAGTACTTC.

This clone was observed once. This sequence joins TRBV6-5 and TRBJ1-2, with D tentatively TRBD1 (6 bases). Germline-derived CDR1 and CDR2 are MNHEY and SVGAGI. V shed 5 bases and J shed 13 bases, with 23 bases lying between them. The CDR3 has 14 residues. The CDR3: CASSRPGQLEGGTF. The CDR3 coding sequence is TGTGCCAGCAGTCGTCCTGGACAGCTTGAGGGTGGCACCTTC.